This is a list of T cell receptor beta chains from one sample in a study of blood T cell repertoires in COVID-19. Here immunoSEQ multiplex PCR was the method, and the copy in TCRdb shows in-frame clones only, minus some. In the table there are 35,000 to 50,000 clones, roughly 84% of which are singletons. Sequencing was done on a sample of peripheral blood. The origin of the receptors is a woman between 70 and 85 years old in a cohort sampled during active COVID-19. The CDR3 runs from the conserved cysteine through the conserved F or W. A D gene is named only where the DNA matches it firmly. Part of the rows lack a size; the others show once, few, many or a class for expanded clones.

D gene: TRBD1
CDR3 length: 16
V gene: TRBV5-8
J gene: TRBJ2-7
clone size: -
CDR3 protein: CASGPTDRGVSYEQYF
CDR3 DNA: TGTGCCAGCGGGCCGACCGACAGGGGGGTCTCCTACGAGCAGTACTTC

D gene: -
CDR3 length: 14
V gene: TRBV30
J gene: TRBJ2-7
clone size: -
CDR3 protein: CAWTPARALYEQYF
CDR3 DNA: TGTGCCTGGACGCCCGCCAGGGCTCTCTATGAGCAGTACTTC

D gene: -
CDR3 length: 14
V gene: TRBV5-5
J gene: TRBJ1-5
clone size: once
CDR3 protein: CASSLQNSNQPQHF
CDR3 DNA: TGTGCCAGCAGCTTACAGAATAGCAATCAGCCCCAGCATTTT

D gene: -
CDR3 length: 15
V gene: TRBV18
J gene: TRBJ1-3
clone size: -
CDR3 protein: CASSPYSPSGNTIYF
CDR3 DNA: TGTGCCAGCTCACCATACAGTCCCTCTGGAAACACCATATATTTT

D gene: TRBD1
CDR3 length: 15
V gene: TRBV19
J gene: TRBJ2-3
clone size: -
CDR3 protein: CASGQGAFSTDTQYF
CDR3 DNA: TGTGCCAGTGGACAGGGGGCCTTTAGCACAGATACGCAGTATTTT

D gene: TRBD2
CDR3 length: 14
V gene: TRBV2
J gene: TRBJ2-3
clone size: -
CDR3 protein: CASLLAGSTDTQYF
CDR3 DNA: TGTGCCAGCCTACTAGCGGGGAGCACAGATACGCAGTATTTT

D gene: TRBD1
CDR3 length: 15
V gene: TRBV7-2
J gene: TRBJ1-5
clone size: -
CDR3 protein: CASSPVTGGEQPQHF
CDR3 DNA: TGTGCCAGCAGCCCCGTGACAGGGGGCGAACAGCCCCAGCATTTT

D gene: -
CDR3 length: 15
V gene: TRBV21-1
J gene: TRBJ2-1
clone size: -
CDR3 protein: CASSLPASGSDEQFF
CDR3 DNA: TGTGCCAGCAGCCTACCCGCTAGCGGGAGCGATGAGCAGTTCTTC

D gene: -
CDR3 length: 13
V gene: TRBV6-6
J gene: TRBJ1-2
clone size: once
CDR3 protein: CASSPDGVGGYTF
CDR3 DNA: TGTGCCAGCAGCCCTGACGGAGTTGGTGGCTACACCTTC

D gene: TRBD2
CDR3 length: 15
V gene: TRBV4-1
J gene: TRBJ2-7
clone size: -
CDR3 protein: CASSQVPGGRYEQYF
CDR3 DNA: TGCGCCAGCAGCCAAGTTCCGGGAGGCCGCTACGAGCAGTACTTC

D gene: TRBD1
CDR3 length: 15
V gene: TRBV6-5
J gene: TRBJ1-2
clone size: -
CDR3 protein: CASSYSDRDENGYTF
CDR3 DNA: TGTGCCAGCAGTTACTCTGACAGGGACGAGAATGGCTACACCTTC

D gene: TRBD1
CDR3 length: 15
V gene: TRBV19
J gene: TRBJ2-2
clone size: -
CDR3 protein: CASRRDRGPTGELFF
CDR3 DNA: TGTGCCAGTAGAAGGGACAGGGGGCCCACCGGGGAGCTGTTTTTT

D gene: -
CDR3 length: 15
V gene: TRBV7-9
J gene: TRBJ2-4
clone size: once
CDR3 protein: CASSPHRNSQNIQYF
CDR3 DNA: TGTGCCAGCAGCCCTCACCGGAACAGCCAAAACATTCAGTACTTC

D gene: TRBD1
CDR3 length: 13
V gene: TRBV6-6
J gene: TRBJ2-7
clone size: -
CDR3 protein: CASSSGGRYEQYF
CDR3 DNA: TGTGCCAGCAGTTCAGGGGGCAGATACGAGCAGTACTTC

D gene: TRBD1
CDR3 length: 13
V gene: TRBV15
J gene: TRBJ2-7
clone size: -
CDR3 protein: CATRGQGVHEQYF
CDR3 DNA: TGTGCCACCAGGGGACAGGGCGTCCACGAGCAGTACTTC

D gene: -
CDR3 length: 16
V gene: TRBV28
J gene: TRBJ2-7
clone size: -
CDR3 protein: CASSLESWTATGEQYF
CDR3 DNA: TGTGCCAGCAGTTTAGAGTCGTGGACAGCTACGGGGGAGCAGTACTTC

D gene: TRBD2
CDR3 length: 14
V gene: TRBV2
J gene: TRBJ2-1
clone size: -
CDR3 protein: CASSVGTTTREQFF
CDR3 DNA: TGTGCCAGCAGTGTGGGGACTACCACGCGGGAGCAGTTCTTC

D gene: -
CDR3 length: 13
V gene: TRBV10-3
J gene: TRBJ1-5
clone size: -
CDR3 protein: CAISAQSNQPQHF
CDR3 DNA: TGTGCCATCAGCGCCCAGAGCAATCAGCCCCAGCATTTT

D gene: -
CDR3 length: 12
V gene: TRBV12-3/TRBV12-4
J gene: TRBJ1-1
clone size: -
CDR3 protein: CASSFGGAEAFF
CDR3 DNA: TGTGCCAGCAGTTTCGGGGGAGCTGAAGCTTTCTTT

D gene: -
CDR3 length: 17
V gene: TRBV11-2
J gene: TRBJ1-6
clone size: -
CDR3 protein: CASSSATASYYNSPLHF
CDR3 DNA: TGTGCCAGCAGCTCAGCGACAGCCTCCTACTATAATTCACCCCTCCACTTT

D gene: -
CDR3 length: 14
V gene: TRBV30
J gene: TRBJ1-1
clone size: -
CDR3 protein: CAWSVLFGGREAFF
CDR3 DNA: TGTGCCTGGAGTGTACTTTTTGGGGGGAGAGAAGCTTTCTTT

D gene: TRBD2
CDR3 length: 17
V gene: TRBV18
J gene: TRBJ2-1
clone size: once
CDR3 protein: CASSPLAGEFSYNEQFF
CDR3 DNA: TGTGCCAGCTCACCTCTAGCGGGAGAGTTCTCCTACAATGAGCAGTTCTTC

D gene: TRBD1
CDR3 length: 15
V gene: TRBV28
J gene: TRBJ2-7
clone size: -
CDR3 protein: CASSRRTGGAYEQYF
CDR3 DNA: TGTGCCAGCAGCCGCCGGACAGGGGGGGCCTACGAGCAGTACTTC

D gene: TRBD1
CDR3 length: 17
V gene: TRBV11-2
J gene: TRBJ1-2
clone size: -
CDR3 protein: CASSLRAGQGVGYGYTF
CDR3 DNA: TGTGCCAGCAGCTTAAGGGCTGGACAGGGGGTGGGCTATGGCTACACCTTC

D gene: TRBD1
CDR3 length: 16
V gene: TRBV7-9
J gene: TRBJ1-4
clone size: -
CDR3 protein: CASRRTGGSGNEKLFF
CDR3 DNA: TGTGCCAGCAGACGGACAGGGGGTAGTGGGAATGAAAAACTGTTTTTT

D gene: -
CDR3 length: 16
V gene: TRBV18
J gene: TRBJ1-3
clone size: -
CDR3 protein: CASSPTQINSGNTIYF
CDR3 DNA: TGTGCCAGCTCACCGACACAGATAAACTCTGGAAACACCATATATTTT

D gene: TRBD2
CDR3 length: 15
V gene: TRBV6-6
J gene: TRBJ2-5
clone size: -
CDR3 protein: CASRTDSSGQETQYF
CDR3 DNA: TGTGCCAGCAGAACTGATTCTAGCGGCCAGGAGACCCAGTACTTC

D gene: -
CDR3 length: 16
V gene: TRBV28
J gene: TRBJ2-1
clone size: -
CDR3 protein: CASSPTWRVGNNEQFF
CDR3 DNA: TGTGCCAGCAGTCCGACCTGGCGGGTAGGGAACAATGAGCAGTTCTTC

D gene: -
CDR3 length: 14
V gene: TRBV24-1
J gene: TRBJ2-5
clone size: -
CDR3 protein: CATSDLGGEETQYF
CDR3 DNA: TGTGCCACCAGTGATTTGGGCGGAGAGGAGACCCAGTACTTC

D gene: -
CDR3 length: 15
V gene: TRBV19
J gene: TRBJ1-1
clone size: -
CDR3 protein: CASSPDRFLNTEAFF
CDR3 DNA: TGTGCCAGTAGTCCGGACAGATTTTTGAACACTGAAGCTTTCTTT

D gene: TRBD2
CDR3 length: 18
V gene: TRBV5-1
J gene: TRBJ2-3
clone size: -
CDR3 protein: CASSSLGTSAPHRVPQYF
CDR3 DNA: TGCGCCAGCAGCTCTCTAGGGACTAGCGCGCCGCACCGGGTTCCGCAGTATTTT